Following are 19 T cell receptor beta chains from one sample sequenced in a study of T cell responses to AZD1222 COVID-19 vaccine. Produced via immunoSEQ multiplex PCR; TCRdb's table is partial and in-frame only. The sample holds about 130,000 clones, 70% to 90% seen once. The sample here was peripheral blood, taken 28 days after the second AZD1222 dose. The receptors were gathered from an adult who received the AZD1222 COVID-19 vaccine.

The V call is TRBV28, the J call TRBJ2-7, with D perhaps matching TRBD2 (5 bases). Trimming removed 6 bases from V and 7 bases from J, with 16 bases in between. Germline CDR1 reads MDHEN; CDR2 reads SYDVKM. The CDR3 extends over 13 amino acids. The CDR3 DNA follows: TGTGCCAGCAGAAACCCGGGGTACGGGGAGCAGTACTTC. Its protein is CASRNPGYGEQYF.

This clone was picked up a small number of times. V gene TRBV7-9 combines with J gene TRBJ1-6; tentative D call: TRBD1 (6 bases). Germline CDR1 SEHNR, CDR2 FQNEAQ (reference sequence). The CDR3 spans 17 residues. V dropped 6 bases and J dropped 0 bases, with 15 bases sitting between them. The CDR3 bases are TGTGCCAGCAGTTCCGGGACAACGAGCTCCTATAATTCACCCCTCCACTTT. Translation: CASSSGTTSSYNSPLHF.

This clone was observed once. The chain uses TRBV5-1 and TRBJ2-2; 9 bases are a match to TRBD1. This CDR3 is 17 amino acids long. CDR1 is SGHRS and CDR2 is YFSETQ in the germline V gene. Losses at the gene ends were 0 bases for V and 6 bases for J; bases not matched to a gene: 9. CDR3 DNA sequence: TGCGCCAGCAGCTTGGACCCCCCACGGACAGGGGCCGGGGAGCTGTTTTTT. Encoded protein: CASSLDPPRTGAGELFF.

This chain uses TRBV12-3 or TRBV12-4 with TRBJ1-2; D not certain. Trimming removed 1 base from V and 8 bases from J, with 11 bases in between. This CDR3 comprises 13 residues. The CDR3 spells CASSLGAAKGYTF. The CDR3 bases are TGTGCCAGCAGTTTAGGGGCAGCTAAAGGCTACACCTTC.

The rearrangement links TRBV30 to TRBJ1-6, with D hard to call. V lost 2 bases to trimming and J lost 6 bases, with 8 bases between them. The CDR3 extends over 13 amino acids. Germline assignment: CDR1 GTSNPN and CDR2 SVGIG (reference sequence). In DNA form, the CDR3 reads TGTGCCTGGAGTCCAATTTTTAATTCACCCCTCCACTTT. Encoded protein: CAWSPIFNSPLHF. Full variable domain (missing parts from reference TRBV30 and TRBJ1-6): SQTIHQWPATLVQPVGSPLSLECTVEGTSNPNLYWYRQAAGRGLQLLFYSVGIGQISSEVPQNLSASRPQDRQFILSSKKLLLSDSGFYLCAWSPIFNSPLHFGNGTRLTVT.

The chain carries TRBV19 and TRBJ1-5, with D perhaps TRBD1 (6 bases). V was trimmed by 7 bases and J by 5 bases, leaving 21 bases between them. The V gene's germline CDR1 is LNHDA and CDR2 SQIVND (reference sequence). The CDR3 has 16 amino acids. The chain's CDR3 is CASTALGGGSHQPQHF. In DNA form, the CDR3 reads TGTGCCAGTACCGCCCTAGGAGGGGGTTCTCATCAGCCCCAGCATTTT. The entire variable domain, with the rest obtained from reference TRBV19 and TRBJ1-5, is as follows: DGGITQSPKYLFRKEGQNVTLSCEQNLNHDAMYWYRQDPGQGLRLIYYSQIVNDFQKGDIAEGYSVSREKKESFPLTVTSAQKNPTAFYLCASTALGGGSHQPQHFGDGTRLSIL.

The chain joins TRBV11-2 to TRBJ1-1; 7 bases match TRBD1. The length of the CDR3 is 16 residues. The V segment lost 2 bases and the J segment 6 bases; nucleotides outside the gene matches: 12. Germline CDR1 and CDR2: SGHAT and FQNNGV. The chain's CDR3 is CASSLSQGGSGSEAFF. The CDR3 nucleotides read TGTGCCAGCAGCTTATCCCAGGGGGGAAGTGGCTCTGAAGCTTTCTTT.

The chain combines TRBV7-2 with TRBJ2-7; D gene uncertain. CDR1 and CDR2 (germline): SGHTA, FQGNSA. Deletions cut 4 bases from V and 3 bases from J, with 4 bases between. The CDR3 sequence is 11 residues long. The CDR3 sequence: CASSSFYEQYF. The DNA for the CDR3 is TGTGCCAGCAGCTCTTTCTACGAGCAGTACTTC.

V gene TRBV29-1 combines with J gene TRBJ2-6; D may be TRBD1 (6 bases). Germline V gives CDR1 SQVTM, CDR2 ANQGSEA. The germline V and J ends were trimmed by 0 bases and 8 bases, with 14 bases remaining between them. The CDR3 length is 15 residues. CDR3 nucleotides: TGCAGCGTTGAAGACGCCGGGACACCGTCCAACGTCCTGACTTTC. Amino acid sequence: CSVEDAGTPSNVLTF. Drawing the rest from reference TRBV29-1 and TRBJ2-6, the complete variable domain is SAVISQKPSRDICQRGTSLTIQCQVDSQVTMMFWYRQQPGQSLTLIATANQGSEATYESGFVIDKFPISRPNLTFSTLTVSNMSPEDSSIYLCSVEDAGTPSNVLTFGAGSRLTVL.

The rearrangement links TRBV6-1 to TRBJ2-7, with 8 bases that match TRBD2. Germline values: CDR1 MNHNS, CDR2 SASEGT. V gave up 2 bases and J gave up 2 bases; unmatched junction bases: 8. This CDR3 is 16 amino acids long. DNA for the CDR3: TGTGCCAGCAGTGAACGCGCTAGCGGGCCCGCCTACGAGCAGTACTTC. This codes for CASSERASGPAYEQYF.

The CDR3 DNA follows: TGTGCCAGCAGCGCCAGAGGTAGCGGGAGGAGCGATGAGCAGTTCTTC. Its translation: CASSARGSGRSDEQFF. This chain links TRBV7-2 with TRBJ2-1, with 10 bases that match TRBD2. J was trimmed by 8 bases and V by 5 bases; bases with no gene match: 12. This CDR3 region has 16 residues. Germline-derived CDR1 and CDR2 are SGHTA and FQGNSA.

The V and J genes are TRBV5-1 and TRBJ2-3, with D perhaps TRBD1 (6 bases). Trimming pared 4 bases from V and 6 bases from J, leaving 21 bases between. This CDR3 contains 16 residues. Per the germline V gene, CDR1 is SGHRS and CDR2 is YFSETQ. CDR3 amino acids: CASSMTGTSIYDTQYF. For the CDR3, the DNA is TGCGCCAGCAGCATGACCGGGACATCGATCTACGATACGCAGTATTTT.

Here the CDR3 reads CASRRTWNTEAFF. CDR3 in DNA: TGTGCCAGCAGGAGGACCTGGAACACTGAAGCTTTCTTT. V usage is TRBV28 and J usage is TRBJ1-1; D ambiguous. CDR3 length: 13 residues. V was pared by 6 bases and J by 1 base, with 9 bases between. Germline V lookup: CDR1 MDHEN, CDR2 SYDVKM.

A single count supports this clone. The chain uses TRBV18 and TRBJ1-6, with D hard to call. Trimming took off 3 bases at V and 6 bases at J, with 12 bases between the two ends. CDR3 length: 15 amino acids. CDR1 is KGHSH, CDR2 LQKENI, per germline. The CDR3 DNA sequence: TGTGCCAGCTCACCTACGTCTCGAACTAATTCACCCCTCCACTTT. This sequence encodes CASSPTSRTNSPLHF.

This chain connects TRBV18 to TRBJ2-5; D unclear. Looked up from germline, CDR1 is KGHSH and CDR2 is LQKENI. Trimming shortened V by 6 bases and J by 5 bases, and 7 bases separated the two germline ends. The CDR3 spans 11 residues. The CDR3 DNA reads as TGTGCCAGCTCCTCCCCGGAGACCCAGTACTTC. Translation gives CASSSPETQYF.

The chain links TRBV14 to TRBJ1-1; 7 nucleotides align to TRBD1. The CDR3 has 15 residues. Germline-derived CDR1 and CDR2 are SGHDN and FVKESK. Trimming cost V 0 bases and J 3 bases; bases outside gene matches: 4. In nucleotides, the CDR3 is TGTGCCAGCAGCCAAGAAAACAGGGGACACACTGAAGCTTTCTTT. The encoded protein is CASSQENRGHTEAFF. Complete variable domain (other parts from reference TRBV14 and TRBJ1-1): EAGVTQFPSHSVIEKGQTVTLRCDPISGHDNLYWYRRVMGKEIKFLLHFVKESKQDESGMPNNRFLAERTGGTYSTLKVQPAELEDSGVYFCASSQENRGHTEAFFGQGTRLTVV.

This chain connects TRBV10-3 to TRBJ2-1; TRBD2 agrees at 7 bases. The CDR3 is made up of 16 amino acids. Trimming at V came to 0 bases and at J to 3 bases, leaving 5 bases not matched to a gene. Germline V lookup: CDR1 ENHRY, CDR2 SYGVKD. In nucleotides, the CDR3 is TGTGCCATCAGTGAGTCGCGGGAGCGAATCTACAATGAGCAGTTCTTC. It codes for CAISESRERIYNEQFF.

On this clone: The junction does not match germline at one end; this may be a read error. This rearrangement joins TRBV27 to TRBJ2-5; D is possibly TRBD1 (7 bases). The CDR3 extends over 13 amino acids. The germline V gene encodes CDR1 MNHEY and CDR2 SMNVEV (reference sequence). The CDR3 here is CASSFQGGETRYF. The DNA of the CDR3 is TGTGCCAGCAGTTTCCAGGGGGGAGAGACCCGGTACTTC.

The rearrangement joins TRBV12-3 or TRBV12-4 to TRBJ1-5; D is unclear. The V end lost 8 bases, the J end lost 5 bases, and 13 bases lay between the germline ends. CDR3 length: 13 amino acids. The CDR3: CASGGGRHQPQHF. CDR3 DNA sequence: TGTGCCAGCGGAGGAGGTAGACATCAGCCCCAGCATTTT.